Sequencing of this TCR beta chain was carried out in a study of shared clonotypes between healthy human individuals. A single count supports this clone. V lost 4 bases and J lost 3, with 15 bases in between. Germline V lookup: CDR1 SGHTA, CDR2 FQGTGA. The CDR3 runs to 15 residues. The assay was immunoSEQ multiplex PCR, and TCRdb's table has in-frame clones only and misses some. The sample has some 1 million clones, 70% to 80% seen once. Sequenced material: memory CD4+ T cells sorted from blood. Described subset: CD45RA-negative fraction. The chain is built from TRBV7-3 and TRBJ2-5; a possible D gene is TRBD2 (7 bases). The source of this sequence is a man between 18 and 35 years old in good health. CDR3 coding DNA: TGTGCCAGCAGCTCCCGACGGGGGGCAAAAGAGACCCAGTACTTC. Translating it yields CASSSRRGAKETQYF.